These 13 T cell receptor beta chains were all obtained from the same sample, sequenced in a study of metastatic and nonmetastatic thyroid tumors. TCRdb ran MiXCR on the PCR reads. The sample carries under 35,000 clones, about 21% recorded once. All patients were untreated before thyroid surgery. The sequencing sample was made of blood. Receptor source: a female donor with papillary thyroid cancer or a benign thyroid nodule (not recorded which). Some clones in this sample may be carry-over from other donors' samples.

The CDR3 nucleotides are TGTGCCAGCAGCGACATGGGGGGAGTCTCCTACAATGAGCAGTTCTTC. This sequence encodes CASSDMGGVSYNEQFF. The V call is TRBV14, the J call TRBJ2-1; TRBD2 is a possible D gene (6 bases). The CDR3 totals 16 residues. The ends were cut back, 5 bases at V and 0 bases at J, with 14 bases in the middle. The V gene's germline CDR1 is SGHDN and CDR2 FVKESK.

Many counts were recorded for this clone. The chain carries TRBV10-2 and TRBJ2-2; tentative D call: TRBD1 (5 bases). Germline lookup yields CDR1 WSHSY and CDR2 SAAADI. V shed 6 bases and J shed 2 bases, with 19 bases lying between them. The CDR3 is 17 amino acids. CDR3 sequence reads: CASRGVDFGLNTGELFF. The CDR3 DNA reads TGCGCCAGCAGAGGGGTGGATTTTGGTCTCAACACCGGGGAGCTGTTTTTT.

This clone turned up a few times. V and J are TRBV28 and TRBJ1-5; the D gene is possibly TRBD1 (6 bases). This CDR3 contains 16 residues. The V gene lost 2 bases and the J gene lost 4 bases, with 15 bases spanning the gap. Germline CDR1 MDHEN, CDR2 SYDVKM. The CDR3 DNA sequence: TGTGCCAGCAGTTTAAGTGGGACAAACCCTAATCAGCCCCAGCATTTT. Translation gives CASSLSGTNPNQPQHF.

In regard to this clone: The junction does not match germline at one end; this may be a read error. The chain is built from TRBV12-3 or TRBV12-4 and TRBJ2-1; 8 nucleotides line up with TRBD2. This CDR3 spans 19 amino acids. In DNA form, the CDR3 reads TGTGCCAGCGGTTTAATTGTGATTAGCGGGAAGGCCTCCTACAATGAGCAGTTCTTC. As protein: CASGLIVISGKASYNEQFF.

Details on this clone: An end of the junction differs from the germline gene, which may be a read error. This rearrangement joins TRBV6-1 to TRBJ1-2; 9 positions agree with TRBD1. The CDR3 runs 13 residues. Germline loops: CDR1 MNHNS, CDR2 SASEGT. CDR3 in amino acids: CASGTGRSYCYTF. The CDR3 DNA reads as TGTGCCAGCGGGACAGGGAGATCCTATTGCTACACCTTC.

This clone ranks as medium-sized. The V gene is TRBV6-4, the J gene TRBJ2-7; TRBD1 matches at 7 bases. V dropped 3 bases and J dropped 1; count of bases not matched to a gene: 3. Germline loops: CDR1 MRHNA, CDR2 SNTAGT. The CDR3 is 14 residues long. The CDR3 DNA sequence: TGTGCCAGCAGTGAAGAACAGGGGTCCTACGAGCAGTACTTC. Protein product: CASSEEQGSYEQYF.

This clone was recorded at least ten times. This sequence joins TRBV6-2 or TRBV6-3 and TRBJ2-2; D remains ambiguous. CDR3 size: 11 residues. Germline V gives CDR1 MNHEY, CDR2 SVGEGT. Trimming took off 2 bases at V and 6 bases at J, with 1 base between the two ends. The CDR3 is CASSYPGELFF. CDR3 nucleotides: TGTGCCAGCAGTTACCCCGGGGAGCTGTTTTTT.

This clone occurred many times. The rearrangement links TRBV5-6 to TRBJ2-7; 8 bases line up with TRBD1. The ends lost 4 bases at V and 2 bases at J; junction bases unmatched: 11. CDR3 length equals 16 residues. Germline V gene lookup returns CDR1 SGHDT and CDR2 YYEEEE. The CDR3: CASSQIPGQVAYEQYF. Written as DNA, the CDR3 is TGTGCCAGCAGCCAAATTCCGGGACAGGTCGCCTACGAGCAGTACTTC.

This clone appeared many times. The V gene is TRBV3-1, the J gene TRBJ1-2; D possibly corresponds to TRBD1 (5 bases). With 1 base removed from V and 4 bases from J, the gap between germline ends came to 13 bases. The germline CDR1 and CDR2 sequences are LGHDT and YNNKEL (reference sequence). CDR3 length: 15 amino acids. CDR3 sequence (DNA): TGTGCCAGCAGCCAAGGCAGGGTGGGCTCCTATGGCTACACCTTC. Translation gives CASSQGRVGSYGYTF. Drawing the rest from reference TRBV3-1 and TRBJ1-2, the complete variable domain is DTAVSQTPKYLVTQMGNDKSIKCEQNLGHDTMYWYKQDSKKFLKIMFSYNNKELIINETVPNRFSPKSPDKAHLNLHINSLELGDSAVYFCASSQGRVGSYGYTFGSGTRLTVV.

This clone counts as medium-sized. V is TRBV6-5 and J is TRBJ1-3; D possibly corresponds to TRBD1 (5 bases). Trimming removed 0 bases from V and 4 bases from J, with 10 bases in between. There are 15 residues in the CDR3. The germline V gene encodes CDR1 MNHEY and CDR2 SVGAGI. This CDR3 is CASSYSEGDGNTIYF. Here the CDR3 DNA reads TGTGCCAGCAGTTACTCGGAAGGGGACGGAAACACCATATATTTT.

The chain employs TRBV4-1 and TRBJ2-1, with TRBD2 identical over 10 bases. This CDR3 is 18 amino acids long. In germline, CDR1 is MGHRA, CDR2 YSYEKL. V shed 0 bases and J 7 bases; nucleotides not matched to a gene: 12. CDR3 sequence reads: CASSQDRTVLAGKNEQFF. In nucleotides, the CDR3 is TGCGCCAGCAGCCAAGATAGAACGGTACTAGCGGGAAAAAATGAGCAGTTCTTC.

This clone showed up just a few times. V and J are TRBV6-1 and TRBJ2-6; D is ambiguous. CDR1 MNHNS and CDR2 SASEGT come from the germline V gene. The CDR3 totals 15 residues. V was pared by 4 bases and J by 2 bases, with 9 bases between. Here the CDR3 reads CASSGAWAGANVLTF. The CDR3 DNA sequence: TGTGCCAGCAGTGGGGCATGGGCTGGGGCCAACGTCCTGACTTTC.

This clone is deemed medium-sized. The chain combines TRBV6-5 with TRBJ2-7; D possibly matches TRBD1 or TRBD2 (6 bases each). The CDR3 totals 14 residues. Per the germline V gene, CDR1 is MNHEY and CDR2 is SVGAGI. Trimming took off 2 bases at V and 1 base at J, with 9 bases between the two ends. CDR3 residues: CASSYGGQSYEQYF. CDR3 coding DNA: TGTGCCAGCAGTTACGGGGGGCAGTCCTACGAGCAGTACTTC.